Below are 7 T cell receptor delta chains sequenced from a single sample in a study of γδ T cells in repeated Plasmodium falciparum infection. TCRdb re-called clones from the multiplex PCR reads via CATT. The repertoire consists of over 90,000 delta-chain clones, with over 0.75% occurring once and the leading ten covering nearly 10%. Flow sorting of PBMC yielded separate Vgamma9/Vdelta2+ and Vdelta2-negative gammadelta T cell populations for bulk repertoire analysis. Sequenced: gamma-delta T cells from blood. These receptors all stem from a pool of human donors (malaria-infected and uninfected, not separated).

This clone was seen at least ten times. TCRdb records a much larger clone's protein for this DNA, with a difference at residue 7 that likely arises from a read error; the protein given is the translation of the DNA. The J gene is uncalled and the V gene is TRDV2; the tabulated D call, TRDD2, remains unverified against the DNA. CDR1 and CDR2 (germline): GEAIGNYY, EKD. There are 9 residues in the CDR3. CDR3 protein: CAFHGGTIF. The CDR3 DNA is TGTGCCTTCCACGGGGGTACTATCTTT.

Regarding this clone: TCRdb's listed protein matches a much larger clone and diverges from this DNA's translation at residue 18, likely through a read error; the protein shown comes from the DNA. The V gene is TRDV2, but the J gene lacks a call; the D call in the table, TRDD3, was not verified against the DNA. The CDR3 covers 20 residues. Germline V lookup: CDR1 GEAIGNYY, CDR2 EKD. CDR3 amino acids: CACDSGADWGIRGRTDKPIF. CDR3 in DNA: TGTGCCTGTGACTCCGGGGCGGACTGGGGGATACGCGGGAGGACCGATAAACCCATCTTT.

There are a few counts of this clone. This DNA's translation and the protein TCRdb lists, from a much larger clone, do not match at residue 12, likely due to a read error; the protein shown is translated from the DNA. The chain has TRDV2 and TRDJ1, with a weak D call TRDD3 (6 bases). Matching the DNA to germline supplied the J gene, which TCRdb does not give. CDR1 and CDR2 (germline): GEAIGNYY, EKD. The CDR3 spans 15 residues. The CDR3: CACDAMGADTDRLIF. The CDR3 DNA sequence: TGTGCCTGTGACGCCATGGGGGCCGACACCGATAGACTCATCTTT.

This clone has a handful of counts. TCRdb's listed protein matches a much larger clone and diverges from this DNA's translation at residue 11, likely through a read error; the protein shown comes from the DNA. In DNA, the CDR3 is TGTGCTCTTGGGGAACTAGATCGTCCTGGGGGTACAGTCACAGCACAACTCTTCTTT. Translating gives CALGELDRPGGTVTAQLFF. The rearrangement joins TRDV1 to TRDJ2; 7 bases are a match to TRDD3. As TCRdb names no J gene, one was assigned here on the basis of a DNA match to germline. CDR1 and CDR2 from the germline V gene are TSWWSYY and QGS. The CDR3 is 19 amino acids. V was clipped by 0 bases and J by 5 bases; unmatched bases: 15.

Comments on this clone: TCRdb's listed protein matches a much larger clone and diverges from this DNA's translation at residue 12, likely through a read error; the protein shown comes from the DNA. The chain couples TRDV1 to TRDJ1, with 12 positions matching TRDD3. With V trimmed by 2 bases and J by 2 bases, 12 bases remained unmatched. There are 19 residues in the CDR3. CDR1 TSWWSYY and CDR2 QGS come from the germline V gene. In DNA form, the CDR3 reads TGTGCTCTTGGGGAAATCCGGTACTGGGGGATACTGCCTACCGATAAACTCATCTTT. Its translation is CALGEIRYWGILPTDKLIF.

A remark on this clone: The protein given by TCRdb reflects a much larger clone and differs at residue 5 from this DNA's translation, likely from a read error; the protein shown is the DNA's translation. The V gene is TRDV2, the J gene TRDJ1; 9 nucleotides match TRDD3. CDR1 GEAIGNYY and CDR2 EKD come from the germline V gene. The CDR3 contains 24 residues. After removal of 3 bases from V and 0 bases from J, the junction contained 31 bases not matched to a gene. CDR3 sequence: CACDSVRGGDTHYSTPTYTDKLIF. The DNA of the CDR3 is TGTGCCTGTGACTCCGTGAGGGGGGGGGATACCCACTACAGTACACCGACGTACACCGATAAACTCATCTTT.

A word on this clone: A far larger clone differs by one base, so this is likely a read error. Additional DNA sequences in this sample encode the identical CDR3. The chain uses TRDV1 and TRDJ1; the D call may be TRDD2 or TRDD3 (5 bases each). No J segment appears in TCRdb, so it was assigned here by matching the sequence to germline. The CDR3 is 19 residues long. Germline V gives CDR1 TSWWSYY, CDR2 QGS. With 0 bases removed from V and 7 bases from J, the gap between germline ends came to 27 bases. The DNA of the CDR3 is TGTGCTCTTGGGGAACTCGGGATCCCTACCGAATTAGGGAGGAGTAAACTCATCTTT. Its translation is CALGELGIPTELGRSKLIF.